This T cell receptor beta chain was sequenced during a study of response to subunit inactivated influenza vaccine. Trimming stripped 10 bases from V and 2 bases from J, with 18 bases between. Per germline, CDR1 ENHRY and CDR2 SYGVKD. The CDR3 totals 16 residues. TCRdb analysed the RT-PCR reads with MiXCR anew, one entry per CDR3 protein. Of around 540,000 distinct CDR3 sequences listed, approximately 10% are singletons. Sequenced material: PBMCs from blood, taken on the day of vaccination. This chain links TRBV10-3 with TRBJ2-6; D perhaps matches TRBD2 (6 bases). The sequence was collected from a man aged 45-65 years who received an inactivated influenza vaccine. CDR3 loop: CATSVGSSAGANVLTF. In nucleotides, the CDR3 is TGTGCCACATCAGTAGGGTCTAGCGCTGGGGCCAACGTCCTGACTTTC.